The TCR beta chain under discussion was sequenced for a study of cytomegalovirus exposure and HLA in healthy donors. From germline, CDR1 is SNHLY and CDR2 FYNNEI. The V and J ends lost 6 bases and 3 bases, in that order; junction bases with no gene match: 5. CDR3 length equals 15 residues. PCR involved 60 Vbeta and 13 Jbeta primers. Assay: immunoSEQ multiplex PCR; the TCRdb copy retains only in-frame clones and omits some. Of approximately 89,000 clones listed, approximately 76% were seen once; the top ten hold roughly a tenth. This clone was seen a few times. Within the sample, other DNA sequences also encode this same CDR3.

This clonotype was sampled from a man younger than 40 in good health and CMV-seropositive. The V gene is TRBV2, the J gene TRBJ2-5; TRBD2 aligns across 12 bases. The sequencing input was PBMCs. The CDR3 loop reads CASSERLAGEETQYF. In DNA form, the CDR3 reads TGTGCCAGCAGCGAAAGACTAGCGGGGGAAGAGACCCAGTACTTC.